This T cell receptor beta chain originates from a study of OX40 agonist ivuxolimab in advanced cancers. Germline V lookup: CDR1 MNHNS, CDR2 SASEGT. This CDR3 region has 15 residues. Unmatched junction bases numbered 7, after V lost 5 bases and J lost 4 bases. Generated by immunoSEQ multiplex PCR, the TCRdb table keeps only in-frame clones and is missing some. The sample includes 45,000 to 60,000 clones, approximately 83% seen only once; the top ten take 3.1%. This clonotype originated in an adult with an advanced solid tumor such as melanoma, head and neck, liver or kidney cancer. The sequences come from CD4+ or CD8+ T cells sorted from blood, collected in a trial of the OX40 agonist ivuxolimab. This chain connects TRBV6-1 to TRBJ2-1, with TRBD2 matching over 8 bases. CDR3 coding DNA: TGTGCCAGCAGTTTTAGCGGGACCTCTTACAATGAGCAGTTCTTC. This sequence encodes CASSFSGTSYNEQFF.